Listed below are T cell receptor beta chains from one sample, sequenced in a study of blood T cell repertoires in COVID-19. The assay was immunoSEQ multiplex PCR, and TCRdb's table has in-frame clones only and misses some. In the table there are some 160,000 clones, around 81% of which are singletons. Specimen: peripheral blood. All receptors derive from a man aged 65-85 years who had recovered from COVID-19. CDR3s include the opening cysteine and the closing phenylalanine or tryptophan. D genes are given only for firm matches. The listing skips clone size in some rows; elsewhere it reads once, few, many or a size class.

cdr3_nt,cdr3_aa,v_call,d_call,clone_size,j_call,cdr3_length
TGTGCCACCAGCAGAGATAAGTGGCGGGAGGGCCGGGGTGAGCAGTTCTTC,CATSRDKWREGRGEQFF,TRBV15,TRBD2,NA,TRBJ2-1,17
TGTGCCAGCAGCGTAGCGAGCGGGAGGGCCGCCGGGGAGCTGTTTTTT,CASSVASGRAAGELFF,TRBV9,TRBD2,NA,TRBJ2-2,16
TGTGCCAGTAGTATAAAGGGGGCGGTCACCGGGGAGCTGTTTTTT,CASSIKGAVTGELFF,TRBV19,TRBD1,few,TRBJ2-2,15
TGCGCCAGCAGCTTGAGGACACCCTCCGGGGATACGCAGTATTTT,CASSLRTPSGDTQYF,TRBV5-1,NA,NA,TRBJ2-3,15
TGTGCCAGCAGAGACAGTTTCTCTGGAAACACCATATATTTT,CASRDSFSGNTIYF,TRBV2,NA,NA,TRBJ1-3,14
TGTGCCAGCAGCTCCGGGACAGGAGGCCAAGAGACCCAGTACTTC,CASSSGTGGQETQYF,TRBV11-2,TRBD1,NA,TRBJ2-5,15
TGTGCCAGCAGCTATCCAACCGGGGAGCTGTTTTTT,CASSYPTGELFF,TRBV27,NA,once,TRBJ2-2,12
TGTGCCAGCTCACCTGGGACAGGGTTGAACACTGAAGCTTTCTTT,CASSPGTGLNTEAFF,TRBV18,TRBD1,once,TRBJ1-1,15
TGTGCCAGCAGCTTAGGCCCCAAGAGCGGGGAGCTGTTTTTT,CASSLGPKSGELFF,TRBV7-2,NA,NA,TRBJ2-2,14
TGTGCCAGCAGCCCCCTCGTCGGGGTACACACCATATATTTT,CASSPLVGVHTIYF,TRBV7-9,NA,NA,TRBJ1-3,14
TGTGCCAGCAGCATAGGGACAGTAGGATCCGGGGAGCTGTTTTTT,CASSIGTVGSGELFF,TRBV7-9,TRBD1,NA,TRBJ2-2,15
TGTGCCAGCAGCCTCACTAACCCCTACAATGAGCAGTTCTTC,CASSLTNPYNEQFF,TRBV11-2,NA,NA,TRBJ2-1,14
TGTGCCAGCAGCTTTTCAAGTACAGGAAGGTACGAGCAGTACTTC,CASSFSSTGRYEQYF,TRBV7-2,NA,NA,TRBJ2-7,15
TGTGCCAGCAGTTTCTCGGGGAGCAACAATGAGCAGTTCTTC,CASSFSGSNNEQFF,TRBV28,NA,NA,TRBJ2-1,14
TGTGCCAGCAGTGAGGTCCGGACAGGGGGAAACACCATATATTTT,CASSEVRTGGNTIYF,TRBV6-1,TRBD1,NA,TRBJ1-3,15
TGCAGTGCTAGTAGACAGCGGAACACTGAAGCTTTCTTT,CSASRQRNTEAFF,TRBV20-1,NA,NA,TRBJ1-1,13
TGTGCCAGCAGCTTAGGCGGGAGGTTCGACAATGAGCAGTTCTTC,CASSLGGRFDNEQFF,TRBV7-2,TRBD2,NA,TRBJ2-1,15
TGTGCCAGTAGTATCCCGGGACAGGGTATTGGTGAGCAGTTCTTC,CASSIPGQGIGEQFF,TRBV19,TRBD1,NA,TRBJ2-1,15
TGTGCCAGTAGTATACCCTACACAGATACGCAGTATTTT,CASSIPYTDTQYF,TRBV19,NA,NA,TRBJ2-3,13